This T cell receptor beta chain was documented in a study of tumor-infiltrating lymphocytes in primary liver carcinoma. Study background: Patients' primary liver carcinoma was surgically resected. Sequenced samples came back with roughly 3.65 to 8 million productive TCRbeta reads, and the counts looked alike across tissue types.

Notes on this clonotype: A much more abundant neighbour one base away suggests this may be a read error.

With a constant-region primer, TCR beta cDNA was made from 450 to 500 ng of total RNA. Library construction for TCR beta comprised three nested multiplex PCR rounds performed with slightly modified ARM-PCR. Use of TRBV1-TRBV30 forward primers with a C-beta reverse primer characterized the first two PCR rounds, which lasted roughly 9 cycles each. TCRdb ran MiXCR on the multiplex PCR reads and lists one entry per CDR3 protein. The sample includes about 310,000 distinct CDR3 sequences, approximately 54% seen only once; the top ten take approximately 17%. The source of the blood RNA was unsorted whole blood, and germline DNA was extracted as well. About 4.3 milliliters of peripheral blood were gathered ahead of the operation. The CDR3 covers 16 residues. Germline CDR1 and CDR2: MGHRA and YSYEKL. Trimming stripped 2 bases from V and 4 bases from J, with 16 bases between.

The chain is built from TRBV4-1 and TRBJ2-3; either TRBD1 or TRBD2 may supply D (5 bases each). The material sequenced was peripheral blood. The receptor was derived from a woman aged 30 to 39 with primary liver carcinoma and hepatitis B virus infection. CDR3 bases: TGCGCCAGCAGCCAAATTCGGGTCGGGGCGCCAGATACGCAGTATTTT. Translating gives CASSQIRVGAPDTQYF.